These 30 T cell receptor beta chains share one sample of origin, sequenced in a study of shared clonotypes between healthy human individuals (dated by TCRdb to the early 2020s). The protocol used for the library was the immunoSEQ multiplex PCR assay. TCRdb took over this immuneACCESS table, retaining in-frame rearrangements with V and J assigned. Such tables are incomplete; in checked studies, under half of the missing clones stem from an unresolved V gene, and the remainder is unexplained. Counted in this sample were 2 million to 3 million clones; over 85% of them appeared once. The ten biggest clones cover about 0.39% of the sample. The sample comprised naive CD4+ T cells from PBMCs. According to the study, the label for this sample's cell subset or site signals: CD45RA+ positively selected. These receptors were obtained from a man younger than 35 in good health. Some clones in this sample may be carry-over from other donors' samples.

J is TRBJ2-5 and V is TRBV9; the match to TRBD1 covers 10 bases. This CDR3 is 16 amino acids long. With V trimmed by 4 bases and J by 4 bases, 10 bases remained unmatched. Germline CDR1 is SGDLS and CDR2 is YYNGEE. CDR3: CASSKRGDRGGETQYF. The CDR3 nucleotides are TGTGCCAGCAGCAAACGGGGGGACAGGGGAGGAGAGACCCAGTACTTC.

V usage is TRBV6-1 and J usage is TRBJ1-4, with TRBD1 matching over 9 bases. Germline CDR1 reads MNHNS; CDR2 reads SASEGT. This CDR3 is built from 15 residues. The V and J ends lost 3 bases and 7 bases, in that order; junction bases with no gene match: 6. CDR3 sequence: CASSEPGQGREKLFF. CDR3 sequence (DNA): TGTGCCAGCAGTGAGCCGGGACAGGGACGTGAAAAACTGTTTTTT.

The J gene is TRBJ2-7, the V gene TRBV4-1; no definite D call. The V gene lost 3 bases and the J gene lost 3 bases, with 18 bases spanning the gap. Per the germline V gene, CDR1 is MGHRA and CDR2 is YSYEKL. The CDR3 is 16 amino acids. The CDR3, as DNA: TGCGCCAGCAGCCACCCCCCGGGTCGTTCCGACTACGAGCAGTACTTC. This sequence encodes CASSHPPGRSDYEQYF.

As for this clone: Other DNA variants within this sample encode the same CDR3. CDR3 sequence reads: CAWSVQGNEQFF. The CDR3 DNA follows: TGTGCCTGGAGTGTACAGGGGAATGAGCAGTTCTTC. The J gene is TRBJ2-1, the V gene TRBV30, with TRBD1 matching 7 bases. The CDR3 contains 12 residues. With 0 bases clipped from V and 7 bases from J, the junction kept 0 bases outside the gene matches. Germline V lookup: CDR1 GTSNPN, CDR2 SVGIG (reference sequence).

The V and J genes are TRBV7-2 and TRBJ1-2; D not resolved. Germline-derived CDR1 and CDR2 are SGHTA and FQGNSA. CDR3 length: 15 residues. Trimming cost V 5 bases and J 4 bases, with 17 bases left between them. CDR3 in DNA: TGTGCCAGCAGCCAAGGACGCCTGTCTTCCTATGGCTACACCTTC. This gives the protein CASSQGRLSSYGYTF.

The CDR3 bases are TGCGCCAGCAGCTTGCCCTTGGGACAGGGGGCAGATACGCAGTATTTT. Translation: CASSLPLGQGADTQYF. The chain uses TRBV5-1 and TRBJ2-3; TRBD1 matches at 11 bases. From germline, CDR1 is SGHRS and CDR2 YFSETQ. The V and J ends lost 1 base and 4 bases, in that order; junction bases with no gene match: 5. This CDR3 spans 16 amino acids.

The genes are TRBV5-1 and TRBJ2-3, with a possible D match to TRBD2 (6 bases). Germline-derived CDR1 and CDR2 are SGHRS and YFSETQ. This CDR3 is 14 amino acids long. The ends were cut back, 0 bases at V and 5 bases at J, with 10 bases in the middle. The CDR3 loop is CASSLGRAGDTQYF. In DNA, the CDR3 is TGCGCCAGCAGCTTGGGGAGGGCGGGAGATACGCAGTATTTT. Full variable domain (missing parts from reference TRBV5-1 and TRBJ2-3): KAGVTQTPRYLIKTRGQQVTLSCSPISGHRSVSWYQQTPGQGLQFLFEYFSETQRNKGNFPGRFSGRQFSNSRSEMNVSTLELGDSALYLCASSLGRAGDTQYFGPGTRLTVL.

This clone showed up just once. The sample has other DNA sequences that encode this CDR3 too. This chain uses TRBV5-1 with TRBJ1-2; D gene ambiguous. This CDR3 contains 14 residues. Germline CDR1 is SGHRS and CDR2 is YFSETQ. V lost 0 bases and J lost 2, with 8 bases in between. The CDR3 sequence: CASSLAGGNYGYTF. CDR3 coding DNA: TGCGCCAGCAGCTTGGCGGGCGGGAACTATGGCTACACCTTC.

The chain is built from TRBV7-9 and TRBJ1-1; no clear D gene. The CDR3 contains 15 residues. Trimming cost V 4 bases and J 7 bases, with 19 bases left between them. Germline assignment: CDR1 SEHNR and CDR2 FQNEAQ (reference sequence). The CDR3 sequence is CASSSRVEAKGEAFF. DNA of the CDR3: TGTGCCAGCAGCTCCCGGGTGGAGGCCAAGGGTGAAGCTTTCTTT.

The genes are TRBV5-4 and TRBJ1-1; 11 nucleotides align to TRBD1. CDR3 length: 15 residues. From germline, CDR1 is SGHNT and CDR2 YYREEE (reference sequence). The J segment lost 12 bases and the V segment lost 4 bases, leaving 14 bases of the junction unmatched. CDR3 nucleotide sequence: TGTGCCAGCAGCCTACGAACCGGGACAGGGGGAATAACTTTCTTT. The encoded protein is CASSLRTGTGGITFF.

The rearrangement links TRBV7-9 to TRBJ2-1; a weak D match, TRBD2 (6 bases). Germline V lookup: CDR1 SEHNR, CDR2 FQNEAQ (reference sequence). This CDR3 spans 15 amino acids. The germline V and J ends were trimmed by 3 bases and 9 bases, with 18 bases remaining between them. As DNA, the CDR3 is TGTGCCAGCAGCTTGGGCGGGACCCATGCCGTTGAGCAGTTCTTC. It specifies CASSLGGTHAVEQFF.

This sequence joins TRBV7-2 and TRBJ2-7; no clear D gene. Trimming removed 1 base at V and 2 bases at J, with 6 bases between. The CDR3 totals 13 residues. CDR1 and CDR2 (germline): SGHTA, FQGNSA. The CDR3 protein is CASSLVIAYEQYF. The CDR3 nucleotides read TGTGCCAGCAGCTTAGTTATAGCCTACGAGCAGTACTTC.

The V gene is TRBV5-1, the J gene TRBJ2-2; D perhaps matches TRBD1 (5 bases). V was clipped by 6 bases and J by 6 bases, with 21 bases between them. There are 16 residues in the CDR3. Germline V lookup: CDR1 SGHRS, CDR2 YFSETQ. The CDR3 sequence: CASTPKGAGISGELFF. CDR3 coding DNA: TGCGCCAGCACCCCTAAAGGGGCTGGTATCTCCGGGGAGCTGTTTTTT.

This sequence joins TRBV28 and TRBJ2-1; perhaps TRBD2 as D (5 bases). V dropped 3 bases and J dropped 7 bases, with 19 bases sitting between them. The CDR3 extends over 16 amino acids. Germline assignment: CDR1 MDHEN and CDR2 SYDVKM. CDR3: CASSFPQRDTKNEQFF. The CDR3 DNA reads as TGTGCCAGCAGTTTCCCCCAGAGGGATACGAAGAATGAGCAGTTCTTC.

As to this clone: Different DNA sequences within this sample yield the same CDR3. V is TRBV5-1 and J is TRBJ2-3; D perhaps matches TRBD2 (5 bases). The germline V gene has CDR1 SGHRS and CDR2 YFSETQ. V shed 0 bases and J shed 6 bases, with 8 bases lying between them. CDR3 length equals 13 residues. CDR3 sequence reads: CASSLAGGDTQYF. CDR3 coding DNA: TGCGCCAGCAGCTTGGCAGGCGGGGATACGCAGTATTTT.

This chain uses TRBV6-6 with TRBJ2-2; perhaps TRBD2 as D (5 bases). V lost 7 bases and J lost 0, with 9 bases in between. This CDR3 has 14 residues. From germline, CDR1 is MNHNY and CDR2 SVGAGI (reference sequence). The CDR3 sequence is CASKRTSNTGELFF. In DNA form, the CDR3 reads TGTGCCAGCAAGCGGACGTCGAACACCGGGGAGCTGTTTTTT.

This clone was observed a few times. Other DNA sequences within the sample encode an identical CDR3. This chain joins TRBV28 and TRBJ2-7, with D hard to call. The germline gives CDR1 MDHEN, CDR2 SYDVKM. CDR3 size: 11 residues. The V gene lost 3 bases and the J gene lost 3 bases, with 3 bases spanning the gap. CDR3 region: CASSFYYEQYF. CDR3 in DNA: TGTGCCAGCAGTTTTTACTACGAGCAGTACTTC.

The chain recombines TRBV2 with TRBJ2-3; TRBD2 matches 10 bases. Germline V gene data show CDR1 as SNHLY and CDR2 as FYNNEI. The CDR3 has 20 residues. V shed 4 bases, J shed 0 bases, and the junction held 16 bases outside the gene matches. The CDR3 reads CASSVFLGSGRLGSTDTQYF. Written as DNA, the CDR3 is TGTGCCAGCAGTGTTTTTTTGGGTAGCGGGAGGCTAGGGAGCACAGATACGCAGTATTTT.

The V and J genes are TRBV11-2 and TRBJ1-1; D uncertain. CDR1 and CDR2 from the germline V gene are SGHAT and FQNNGV. The V gene lost 1 base and the J gene lost 0 bases, with 18 bases spanning the gap. The CDR3 contains 18 residues. CDR3 sequence (DNA): TGTGCCAGCAGCTTAGCCCCCCTCCGACTCTCTTTGAACACTGAAGCTTTCTTT. It yields the protein CASSLAPLRLSLNTEAFF.

Concerning this clone: Within the sample, other DNA sequences also encode this same CDR3. The chain links TRBV5-1 to TRBJ2-5; 11 positions match TRBD2. V shed 1 base, J shed 4 bases, and the junction held 3 bases outside the gene matches. Germline V gene sequence: CDR1 SGHRS, CDR2 YFSETQ. This CDR3 comprises 15 residues. The CDR3, as DNA: TGCGCCAGCAGCTTGCTGGGGACTAGCGGAGAGACCCAGTACTTC. Translation gives CASSLLGTSGETQYF.

This chain connects TRBV10-3 to TRBJ1-5; D remains unclear. The germline V gene encodes CDR1 ENHRY and CDR2 SYGVKD. The V end was cut by 3 bases, the J end by 1 base, with 4 bases between. The CDR3 length is 13 residues. The CDR3 DNA follows: TGTGCCATCAGTGATACAAGCAATCAGCCCCAGCATTTT. Residues: CAISDTSNQPQHF.

The chain has TRBV28 and TRBJ2-3; D could derive from TRBD1 or TRBD2 (5 bases each). This CDR3 has 16 residues. Trimming shortened V by 1 base and J by 4 bases, and 15 bases separated the two germline ends. Germline loops: CDR1 MDHEN, CDR2 SYDVKM. The CDR3 region has the DNA TGTGCCAGCAGTTTATCGGGGCCGCCCCGACCAGATACGCAGTATTTT. It codes for CASSLSGPPRPDTQYF.

The rearrangement uses TRBV5-1 and TRBJ2-7; D call uncertain. This CDR3 contains 14 residues. Germline lookup yields CDR1 SGHRS and CDR2 YFSETQ. The V and J ends lost 5 bases and 0 bases respectively, with 12 bases between them. The CDR3 DNA reads as TGCGCCAGCAGTATACAGATCAGCTCCTACGAGCAGTACTTC. It yields the protein CASSIQISSYEQYF. Full variable domain (rest looked up from reference TRBV5-1 and TRBJ2-7): KAGVTQTPRYLIKTRGQQVTLSCSPISGHRSVSWYQQTPGQGLQFLFEYFSETQRNKGNFPGRFSGRQFSNSRSEMNVSTLELGDSALYLCASSIQISSYEQYFGPGTRLTVT.

The V gene is TRBV6-1, the J gene TRBJ2-2; D remains unclear. The germline gives CDR1 MNHNS, CDR2 SASEGT. Trimming left V 6 bases short and J 0 bases short, with 11 bases between. The CDR3 consists of 15 residues. The CDR3 loop is CASRNGLANTGELFF. CDR3 DNA: TGTGCCAGCAGAAATGGTTTGGCGAACACCGGGGAGCTGTTTTTT.

A remark on this clone: The same CDR3 also results from other DNA sequences found in this sample. This chain uses TRBV20-1 with TRBJ2-1; D remains ambiguous. The V gene lost 2 bases and the J gene lost 4 bases, with 3 bases spanning the gap. Per the germline V gene, CDR1 is DFQATT and CDR2 is SNEGSKA (reference sequence). The CDR3 sequence is 11 residues long. CDR3 DNA sequence: TGCAGTGCTAGACGGTACAATGAGCAGTTCTTC. This encodes CSARRYNEQFF.

V gene TRBV5-1 combines with J gene TRBJ2-5; 9 bases are a match to TRBD2. The V segment lost 4 bases and the J segment 5 bases; nucleotides outside the gene matches: 6. The CDR3 totals 14 residues. Germline CDR1 reads SGHRS; CDR2 reads YFSETQ. CDR3 nucleotides: TGCGCCAGCAGCCCAGGGACTAGCCCGGAGACCCAGTACTTC. Translating it yields CASSPGTSPETQYF.

The chain is built from TRBV7-8 and TRBJ2-1, with TRBD2 matching 11 bases. With V trimmed by 1 base and J by 12 bases, 11 bases remained unmatched. This CDR3 comprises 16 residues. CDR1 is SGHVS, CDR2 FQNEAQ, per germline. The CDR3 DNA reads TGTGCCAGCAGCTTAGTTAGCGGGAGGGCCCTCAAGGGGCAGTTCTTC. Its protein is CASSLVSGRALKGQFF.

This chain uses TRBV7-9 with TRBJ2-1; maybe TRBD2 (5 bases). Trimming cost V 4 bases and J 12 bases, with 19 bases left between them. The germline V gene encodes CDR1 SEHNR and CDR2 FQNEAQ (reference sequence). CDR3 length: 14 amino acids. The CDR3 sequence: CASSSTLLVEGQFF. The CDR3 DNA reads as TGTGCCAGCAGCTCAACCCTACTAGTTGAGGGGCAGTTCTTC.

Comments on this clone: Other nucleotide sequences from this sample produce the same CDR3. This CDR3 is CASSPPPGETQYF. Here the CDR3 DNA reads TGTGCCAGCTCACCACCCCCGGGAGAGACCCAGTACTTC. The gene calls are TRBV18 and TRBJ2-5; the D is unclear. The germline V and J ends were trimmed by 0 bases and 4 bases, with 6 bases remaining between them. This CDR3 is built from 13 residues. Germline V gene sequence: CDR1 KGHSH, CDR2 LQKENI.

J is TRBJ1-2 and V is TRBV29-1; D is uncertain. Germline V gene data show CDR1 as SQVTM and CDR2 as ANQGSEA. This CDR3 has 15 amino acids. Trimming cost V 0 bases and J 3 bases, with 14 bases left between them. The CDR3 DNA reads as TGCAGCGTTGAAGATGCAGAGCGGCAGTACTATGGCTACACCTTC. This codes for CSVEDAERQYYGYTF. The full variable domain, completed using reference TRBV29-1 and TRBJ1-2, is SAVISQKPSRDICQRGTSLTIQCQVDSQVTMMFWYRQQPGQSLTLIATANQGSEATYESGFVIDKFPISRPNLTFSTLTVSNMSPEDSSIYLCSVEDAERQYYGYTFGSGTRLTVV.